This TCR beta chain was obtained from a study of cytomegalovirus exposure and HLA in healthy donors. Study-level results: Donors belonging to an Asian-associated ancestry cluster reportedly showed fewer N-insertions in productive TCRs than the roughly 700-donor mean, according to what a later analysis found. Across donors, most TCRs were seen rarely, yet some public ones were widespread. It is likely that the observed cluster of highly shared sequence variants was a sequencing artifact. Researchers reported in a later analysis that a missense DCLRE1C variant was tied to TCR beta V- and J-gene trimming.

The V gene's germline CDR1 is LGHNA and CDR2 YNFKEQ. There are 12 residues in the CDR3. V was trimmed by 0 bases and J by 5 bases, leaving 4 bases between them. On this clone itself: Its specificity is unknown.

Both 60 Vbeta primers and 13 Jbeta primers went into the PCR. Libraries were prepared by immunoSEQ multiplex PCR; TCRdb keeps only in-frame clonotypes and omits some of them. The data hold approximately 200,000 clones, with roughly 77% observed a single time. This clonotype was obtained from a young man in good health and CMV-seropositive. The sample taken for sequencing was PBMCs. This chain joins TRBV4-2 and TRBJ1-2; D is uncertain. CDR3 coding DNA: TGTGCCAGCAGCCAAGACCAGTATGGCTACACCTTC. Translated, it gives CASSQDQYGYTF.